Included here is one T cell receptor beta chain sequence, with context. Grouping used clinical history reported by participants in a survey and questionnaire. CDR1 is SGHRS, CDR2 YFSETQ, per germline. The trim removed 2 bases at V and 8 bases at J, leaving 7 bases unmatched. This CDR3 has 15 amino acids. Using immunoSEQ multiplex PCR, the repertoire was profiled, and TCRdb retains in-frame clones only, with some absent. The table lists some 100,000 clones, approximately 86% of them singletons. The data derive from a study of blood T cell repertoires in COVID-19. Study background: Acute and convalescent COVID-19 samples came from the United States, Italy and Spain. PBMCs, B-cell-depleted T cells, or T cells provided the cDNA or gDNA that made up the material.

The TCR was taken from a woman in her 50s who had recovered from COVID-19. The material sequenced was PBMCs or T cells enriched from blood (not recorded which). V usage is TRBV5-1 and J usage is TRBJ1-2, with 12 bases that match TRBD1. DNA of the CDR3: TGCGCCAGCAGCTTTCCGGGACAGGGGGCAGGAGGCTACACCTTC. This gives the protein CASSFPGQGAGGYTF.